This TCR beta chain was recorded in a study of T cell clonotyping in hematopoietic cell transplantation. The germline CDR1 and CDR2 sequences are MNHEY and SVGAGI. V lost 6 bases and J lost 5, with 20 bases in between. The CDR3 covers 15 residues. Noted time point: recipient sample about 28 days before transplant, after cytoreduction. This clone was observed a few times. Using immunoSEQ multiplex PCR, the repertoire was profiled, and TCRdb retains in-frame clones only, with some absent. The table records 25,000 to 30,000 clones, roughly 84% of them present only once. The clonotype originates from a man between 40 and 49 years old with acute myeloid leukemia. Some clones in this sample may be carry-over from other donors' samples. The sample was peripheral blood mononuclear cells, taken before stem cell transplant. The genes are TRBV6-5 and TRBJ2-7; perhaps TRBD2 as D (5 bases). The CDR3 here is CASRKLSSGIHEQYF. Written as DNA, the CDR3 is TGTGCCAGCAGAAAACTCTCTTCGGGGATCCACGAGCAGTACTTC.